One and the same sample provided the 21 T cell receptor beta chains below, sequenced in a study of T cells in women clearing cervical HPV infection. TCRdb keeps only in-frame clones here, not all; method: immunoSEQ multiplex PCR. The sample holds 7,500 to 10,000 clones. The sample comprised blood buffy coat. These receptor sequences come from a woman between 18 and 70 years old with a cervical HPV16 infection that either progressed to CIN3+ or cleared (not recorded which).

Of note for this clone: The observed sequence ends 3 residues before the CDR3 terminus, with the missing tail filled in from the germline J gene. This sequence joins TRBV7-9 and TRBJ2-2, with 7 bases that match TRBD2. Germline values: CDR1 SEHNR, CDR2 FQNEAQ (reference sequence). CDR3 length: 15 amino acids. CDR3 loop: CASSWAGDFNSPLFF. The CDR3 bases that were read are TGTGCCAGCAGCTGGGCGGGAGACTTCAATTCACCG.

A note on this clone: Coverage ceases 3 residues before the CDR3 finishes, and the germline J gene fills in the end. The chain couples TRBV7-6 to TRBJ1-1; D gene unclear. Trimming removed 5 bases from V and 1 base from J, with 8 bases in between. This CDR3 is built from 13 residues. Germline loops: CDR1 SGHVS, CDR2 FNYEAQ. CDR3 in amino acids: CASSKDTNTEAFF. Partial CDR3 DNA: TGTGCCAGCAGCAAAGACACGAACACTGAA.

A word on this clone: The read terminates 3 residues ahead of where the CDR3 ends, so the germline J gene completes it. The V call is TRBV7-9, the J call TRBJ2-3; a weak D match, TRBD2 (5 bases). Trimming took off 2 bases at V and 6 bases at J, with 15 bases between the two ends. Germline V lookup: CDR1 SEHNR, CDR2 FQNEAQ (reference sequence). The CDR3 loop spans 15 amino acids. CDR3 DNA, as far as it was read: TGTGCCAGCAGCTTATCGGACTGGGGTTATGATACG. As protein: CASSLSDWGYDT. The entire CDR3 protein is CASSLSDWGYDTQYF.

Judged by frequency, this clone is medium-sized (0.01 to 0.1%). The read terminates 3 residues before the CDR3 end, so the remaining end is supplied by the germline J gene. This same CDR3 is encoded by further DNA sequences in the sample. The chain combines TRBV18 with TRBJ2-1; tentative D call: TRBD1 (6 bases). The germline V gene encodes CDR1 KGHSH and CDR2 LQKENI. V lost 0 bases and J lost 2, with 11 bases in between. CDR3 size: 16 residues. CDR3 protein: CASSPPDRMTYNEQFF. The CDR3 DNA, read in part, is TGTGCCAGCTCACCACCGGACAGAATGACCTACAATGAG.

Comment on this clone: The read falls 3 residues short of the CDR3 end, and the missing part is taken from the germline J gene. V gene TRBV7-8 combines with J gene TRBJ1-1, with D possibly being TRBD1 (6 bases). Deletions cut 1 base from V and 7 bases from J, with 13 bases between. CDR3 length: 14 residues. Germline-derived CDR1 and CDR2 are SGHVS and FQNEAQ. The sequenced CDR3 bases are TGTGCCAGCAGCTTAGGGGGCAGGGGAGTTGAA. It codes for CASSLGGRGVE. The entire CDR3 is CASSLGGRGVEAFF.

About this clone itself: The missing CDR3 end, 3 residues past where the read stops, is filled in from the germline J gene. Other DNA sequences within the sample encode an identical CDR3. The rearrangement links TRBV5-1 to TRBJ1-2; a possible D gene is TRBD1 (6 bases). The CDR3 loop spans 14 amino acids. The V end was cut by 0 bases, the J end by 7 bases, with 13 bases between. Per the germline V gene, CDR1 is SGHRS and CDR2 is YFSETQ. The part of the CDR3 DNA that was read is TGCGCCAGCAGCTTGGGGGGCAGGGGCCCTGGC. It yields the protein CASSLGGRGPG. The entire CDR3 sequence reads CASSLGGRGPGYTF.

In regard to this clone: The read terminates 3 residues ahead of where the CDR3 ends, so the germline J gene completes it. This chain links TRBV2 with TRBJ1-2; possibly TRBD1 for D (6 bases). From germline, CDR1 is SNHLY and CDR2 FYNNEI. V was shortened by 0 bases and J by 5 bases, with 16 bases between the two germline ends. The CDR3 is 16 amino acids. The CDR3 loop reads CASSEARWGQGYGYTF. The sequenced CDR3 bases are TGTGCCAGCAGTGAAGCGCGGTGGGGGCAAGGGTATGGC.

CDR3 bases read: TGTGCCAGCAGTGACCCAGGGGGCTACGAG. Protein sequence: CASSDPGGYE. The entire CDR3 reads CASSDPGGYEQYF. V is TRBV6-1 and J is TRBJ2-7, with 7 positions matching TRBD1. The CDR3 end falls 3 residues outside the read, so it is completed with the germline J gene. J gave up 3 bases and V 3 bases, and 2 bases lay outside the gene matches. CDR1 is MNHNS and CDR2 is SASEGT in the germline V gene. CDR3 size: 13 residues.

The CDR3 region is CASSLYPTGQGAYEQYF. The sequenced part of the CDR3 DNA is TGTGCCAGCAGCCTATACCCGACGGGACAGGGGGCATACGAG. The rearrangement uses TRBV7-8 and TRBJ2-7; 12 bases map to TRBD1. The read is 3 residues too short to cover the CDR3 end, so that end is filled in from the germline J gene. Germline CDR1 is SGHVS and CDR2 is FQNEAQ. CDR3 length: 17 amino acids. The J segment lost 4 bases and the V segment lost 5 bases, leaving 12 bases of the junction unmatched.

As regards this clone: The CDR3 end lies 3 residues beyond the end of the read and is filled in from the germline J gene. The chain links TRBV19 to TRBJ1-5; D is unclear. Per the germline V gene, CDR1 is LNHDA and CDR2 is SQIVND (reference sequence). The CDR3 runs 14 residues. V was trimmed by 3 bases and J by 3 bases, leaving 9 bases between them. CDR3: CASSMRQVNQPQHF. The CDR3 DNA, read in part, is TGTGCCAGTAGTATGAGGCAAGTCAATCAGCCC.

Comments on this clone: The CDR3 end is not reached by the read, which stops 3 residues before it; the germline J gene fills it in. The J gene is TRBJ2-2, the V gene TRBV5-1; weak D call: TRBD2 (5 bases). The CDR3 spans 15 residues. Trimming removed 6 bases at V and 2 bases at J, with 14 bases between. The germline CDR1 and CDR2 sequences are SGHRS and YFSETQ. CDR3 protein: CASTRLTINTGELFF. The CDR3 bases that were read are TGCGCCAGCACCCGACTAACTATAAACACCGGGGAG.

A word on this clone: The DNA ends 3 residues before the CDR3 does, and the rest of the CDR3 is filled in from the germline J gene. The V and J genes are TRBV2 and TRBJ1-6; D is ambiguous. V gave up 1 base and J gave up 9 bases, with 13 bases separating them. Germline-derived CDR1 and CDR2 are SNHLY and FYNNEI. CDR3 size: 15 residues. The CDR3 DNA, read in part, is TGTGCCAGCAGTGAAGACAAGGTTTTCTCTTCACCC. It is translated as CASSEDKVFSSP. The CDR3 reads in full as CASSEDKVFSSPLHF.

About this clone itself: The read terminates 3 residues ahead of where the CDR3 ends, so the germline J gene completes it. The chain links TRBV12-3 or TRBV12-4 to TRBJ2-7, with a tentative D call TRBD1 (5 bases). V lost 8 bases and J 6 bases, leaving 23 bases between the germline ends. The CDR3 length is 15 residues. The sequenced part of the CDR3 DNA is TGTGCCAGCGGATACGAAGGGGTAATAGAAAGCGAG. Its translation: CASGYEGVIESE. The entire CDR3 sequence reads CASGYEGVIESEQYF.

Comment on this clone: The CDR3 extends 3 residues past the end of the read, so its final part is completed from the germline J gene. The genes are TRBV19 and TRBJ1-2, with TRBD1 matching over 9 bases. The CDR3 runs 14 residues. Germline-derived CDR1 and CDR2 are LNHDA and SQIVND (reference sequence). The covered CDR3 bases are TGTGCCAGTAGTATTCTACAGGGGGCTCGAAGC. This sequence encodes CASSILQGARS. The full CDR3 is CASSILQGARSYTF.

About this clone: The DNA ends 3 residues before the CDR3 does, and the rest of the CDR3 is filled in from the germline J gene. This sequence joins TRBV19 and TRBJ1-6; 7 bases are shared with TRBD1. Germline V gene lookup returns CDR1 LNHDA and CDR2 SQIVND (reference sequence). V lost 5 bases, J lost 5 bases, and 6 bases stayed unmatched. CDR3 size: 15 residues. This chain's CDR3 is CASSSRQGNNSPLHF. The sequenced part of the CDR3 DNA is TGTGCCAGTAGTTCGCGACAGGGTAATAATTCACCC.

This clone is medium-sized by frequency. Read data end 3 residues before the CDR3 end; the end is taken from the germline J gene. The chain has TRBV5-6 and TRBJ2-7; D gene uncertain. The CDR3 is 11 residues long. V was trimmed by 2 bases and J by 5 bases, leaving 5 bases between them. Germline V CDR1 and CDR2: SGHDT, YYEEEE. CDR3 sequence: CASSLSHEQYF. The CDR3 DNA, read in part, is TGTGCCAGCAGCTTAAGCCACGAG.

As concerns this clone: The read falls 3 residues short of the CDR3 end, and the missing part is taken from the germline J gene. The chain uses TRBV2 and TRBJ2-3, with a tentative D call TRBD2 (7 bases). The CDR3 consists of 17 residues. Germline-derived CDR1 and CDR2 are SNHLY and FYNNEI. The part of the CDR3 DNA that was read is TGTGCCAGCAGTGAATTTCGTGGGGGGGCTTCAGGGGAGACG. Translation gives CASSEFRGGASGET. The whole CDR3 region reads CASSEFRGGASGETQYF.

By frequency, this clone is medium-sized. The read halts 3 residues ahead of the CDR3 end, with the missing end drawn from the germline J gene. This chain links TRBV18 with TRBJ2-7; tentatively, D is TRBD1 (5 bases). CDR1 KGHSH and CDR2 LQKENI come from the germline V gene. There are 12 residues in the CDR3. Trimming took 2 bases from V and 4 from J, leaving 6 bases between them. The CDR3 sequence: CASSPGAYEQYF. CDR3 DNA, as far as it was read: TGTGCCAGCTCACCAGGGGCATACGAG.

As for this clone: The CDR3 extends 3 residues past the end of the read, so its final part is completed from the germline J gene. The V gene is TRBV29-1, the J gene TRBJ1-3; D may be TRBD1 (6 bases). V lost 7 bases and J lost 9, with 16 bases in between. This CDR3 contains 12 residues. Germline V gene lookup returns CDR1 SQVTM and CDR2 ANQGSEA. Here the CDR3 reads CSAAGAIGTIYF. The CDR3 bases that were read are TGCAGCGCCGCGGGGGCAATTGGCACC.

By frequency, this clone is medium-sized. Sequencing ends 3 residues short of the CDR3 end; the germline J gene provides the rest. The gene calls are TRBV7-8 and TRBJ2-4; 10 bases align to TRBD1. From germline, CDR1 is SGHVS and CDR2 FQNEAQ. This CDR3 is 17 amino acids long. The CDR3 reads CASSLAFTRQGAGGQYF. The sequenced CDR3 bases are TGTGCCAGCAGCTTAGCCTTTACGAGACAGGGGGCGGGCGGT. The variable domain in full, with the rest retrieved from reference TRBV7-8 and TRBJ2-4, is GAGVSQSPRYKVAKRGQDVALRCDPISGHVSLFWYQQALGQGPEFLTYFQNEAQLDKSGLPSDRFFAERPEGSVSTLKIQRTQQEDSAVYLCASSLAFTRQGAGGQYFGAGTRLSVL.

Considering frequency, this clone is medium-sized (0.01 to 0.1%). The sequenced fragment ends 3 residues before the CDR3 boundary, so the rest is inferred from the germline J gene. J is TRBJ1-2 and V is TRBV2; 9 nucleotides agree with TRBD1. Germline CDR1 is SNHLY and CDR2 is FYNNEI. V was pared by 3 bases and J by 7 bases, with 9 bases of the junction left unmatched. The CDR3 length is 15 residues. CDR3 DNA (partial): TGTGCCAGCAGTGAGGGAAGGACAGGGGTTGCTGGC. It codes for CASSEGRTGVAG. The whole CDR3 sequence is CASSEGRTGVAGYTF.